The following is a T cell receptor beta chain sequence with its context. The data are from a study of blood T cell repertoires in COVID-19. Those enrolled, adults aged roughly 18 to 90 years, came from roughly 23 US areas. Cohorts were based on clinical histories the participants reported. Resolution of symptoms, clearance, or two negative PCRs was present in recovered Cohort 3 donors. The data were produced by immunoSEQ multiplex PCR, yet TCRdb's version contains in-frame clones alone and is incomplete. The repertoire holds approximately 500,000 clones, around 89% seen once, with about 1.7% in the top ten. CDR1 and CDR2 (germline): ENHRY, SYGVKD. With V trimmed by 10 bases and J by 6 bases, 6 bases remained unmatched. The CDR3 extends over 13 amino acids.

The sample taken for sequencing was PBMCs or T cells enriched from blood (not recorded which). This sequence joins TRBV10-3 and TRBJ1-4; 9 positions match TRBD1. The TCR comes from a woman aged 40 to 50 who had recovered from COVID-19. The CDR3 loop reads CATGDRVDEKLFF. The CDR3 DNA sequence: TGTGCCACCGGGGACAGGGTAGATGAAAAACTGTTTTTT.